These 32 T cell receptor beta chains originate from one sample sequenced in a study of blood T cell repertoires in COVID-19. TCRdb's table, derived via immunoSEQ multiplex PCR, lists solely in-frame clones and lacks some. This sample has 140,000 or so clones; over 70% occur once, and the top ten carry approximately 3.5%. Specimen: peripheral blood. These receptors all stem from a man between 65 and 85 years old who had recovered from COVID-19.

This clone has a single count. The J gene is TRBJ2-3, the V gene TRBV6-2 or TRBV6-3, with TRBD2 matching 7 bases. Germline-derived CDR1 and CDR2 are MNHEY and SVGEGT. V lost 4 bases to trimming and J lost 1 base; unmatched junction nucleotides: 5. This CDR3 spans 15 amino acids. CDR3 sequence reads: CASSSQRERTDTQYF. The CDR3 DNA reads TGTGCCAGCAGTTCTCAGCGGGAACGCACAGATACGCAGTATTTT.

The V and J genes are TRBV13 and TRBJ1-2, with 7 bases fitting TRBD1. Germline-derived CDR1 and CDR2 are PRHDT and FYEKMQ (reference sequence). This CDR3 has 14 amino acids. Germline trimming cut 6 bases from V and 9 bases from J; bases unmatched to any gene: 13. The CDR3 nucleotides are TGTGCCAGCAGTTCCGACGACAGGGTTGCTAGCTACACCTTC. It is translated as CASSSDDRVASYTF.

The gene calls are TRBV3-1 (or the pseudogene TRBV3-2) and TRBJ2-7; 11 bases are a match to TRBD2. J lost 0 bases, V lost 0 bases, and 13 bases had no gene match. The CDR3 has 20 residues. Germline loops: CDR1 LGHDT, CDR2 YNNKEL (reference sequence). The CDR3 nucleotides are TGTGCCAGCAGCCAAGATGGGAGACTAGCGGGATTCACGGGCTCCTACGAGCAGTACTTC. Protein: CASSQDGRLAGFTGSYEQYF.

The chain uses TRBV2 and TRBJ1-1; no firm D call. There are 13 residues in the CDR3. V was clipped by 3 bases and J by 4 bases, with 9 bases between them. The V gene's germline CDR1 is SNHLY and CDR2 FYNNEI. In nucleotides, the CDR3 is TGTGCCAGCAGTGAGGGAGTAGGCACTGAAGCTTTCTTT. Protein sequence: CASSEGVGTEAFF. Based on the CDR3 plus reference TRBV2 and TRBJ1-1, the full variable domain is EPEVTQTPSHQVTQMGQEVILRCVPISNHLYFYWYRQILGQKVEFLVSFYNNEISEKSEIFDDQFSVERPDGSNFTLKIRSTKLEDSAMYFCASSEGVGTEAFFGQGTRLTVV.

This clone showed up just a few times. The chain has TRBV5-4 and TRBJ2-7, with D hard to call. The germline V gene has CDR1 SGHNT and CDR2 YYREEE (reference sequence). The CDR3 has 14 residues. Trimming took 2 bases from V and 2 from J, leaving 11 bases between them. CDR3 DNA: TGTGCCAGCAGCTTTTATGGTCCTACCTACGAGCAGTACTTC. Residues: CASSFYGPTYEQYF.

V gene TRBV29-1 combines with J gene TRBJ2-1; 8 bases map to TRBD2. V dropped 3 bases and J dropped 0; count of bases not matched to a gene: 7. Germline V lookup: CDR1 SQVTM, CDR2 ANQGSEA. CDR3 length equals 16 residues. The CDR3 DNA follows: TGCAGCGTTGACCCCACTAGCGGCAGCTCCTACAATGAGCAGTTCTTC. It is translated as CSVDPTSGSSYNEQFF.

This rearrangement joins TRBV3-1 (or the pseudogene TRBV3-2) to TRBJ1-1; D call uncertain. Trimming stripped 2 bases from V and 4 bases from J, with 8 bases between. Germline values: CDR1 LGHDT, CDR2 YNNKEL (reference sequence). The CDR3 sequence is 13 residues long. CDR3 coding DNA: TGTGCCAGCAGCCAACGGGGATCCACTGAAGCTTTCTTT. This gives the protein CASSQRGSTEAFF.

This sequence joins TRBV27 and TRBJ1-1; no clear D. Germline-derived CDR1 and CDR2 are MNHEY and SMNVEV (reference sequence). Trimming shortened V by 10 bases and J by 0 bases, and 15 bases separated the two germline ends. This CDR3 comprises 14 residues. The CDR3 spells CATAVSGLNTEAFF. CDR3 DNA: TGTGCCACCGCCGTTTCGGGGTTGAACACTGAAGCTTTCTTT.

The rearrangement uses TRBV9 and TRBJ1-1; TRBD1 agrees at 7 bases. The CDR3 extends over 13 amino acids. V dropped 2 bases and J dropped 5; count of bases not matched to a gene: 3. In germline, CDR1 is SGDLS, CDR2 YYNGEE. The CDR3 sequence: CASSVSGGTEAFF. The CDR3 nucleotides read TGTGCCAGCAGCGTGTCAGGGGGAACTGAAGCTTTCTTT.

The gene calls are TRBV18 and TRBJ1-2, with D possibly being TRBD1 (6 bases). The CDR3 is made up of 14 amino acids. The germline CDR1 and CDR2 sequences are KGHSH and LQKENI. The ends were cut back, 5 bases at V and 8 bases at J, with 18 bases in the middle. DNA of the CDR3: TGTGCCAGCTCAGCAGAAACCCAGGGGTTGGGCTACACCTTC. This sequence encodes CASSAETQGLGYTF.

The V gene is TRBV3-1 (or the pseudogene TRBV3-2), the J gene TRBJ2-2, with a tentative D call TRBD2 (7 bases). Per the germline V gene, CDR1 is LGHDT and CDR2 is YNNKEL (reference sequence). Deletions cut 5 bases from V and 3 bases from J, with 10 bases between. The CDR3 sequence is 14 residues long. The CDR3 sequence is CASSEGGDTGELFF. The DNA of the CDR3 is TGTGCCAGCAGCGAAGGGGGGGACACCGGGGAGCTGTTTTTT.

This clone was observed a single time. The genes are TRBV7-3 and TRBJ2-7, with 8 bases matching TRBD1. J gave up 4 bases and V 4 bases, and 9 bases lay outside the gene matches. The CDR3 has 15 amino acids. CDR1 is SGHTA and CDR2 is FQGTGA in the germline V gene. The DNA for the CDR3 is TGTGCCAGCAGCTCTCTTACGGACAGGGAATACGAGCAGTACTTC. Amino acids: CASSSLTDREYEQYF.

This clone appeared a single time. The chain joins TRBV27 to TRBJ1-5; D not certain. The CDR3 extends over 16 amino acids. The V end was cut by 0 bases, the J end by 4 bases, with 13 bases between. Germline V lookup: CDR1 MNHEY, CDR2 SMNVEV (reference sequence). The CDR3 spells CASSLSGGPGNQPQHF. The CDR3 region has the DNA TGTGCCAGCAGTTTATCTGGAGGGCCAGGAAATCAGCCCCAGCATTTT.

This CDR3 reads CAWTSGIATDTQYF. As DNA, the CDR3 is TGTGCCTGGACTAGCGGGATAGCCACAGATACGCAGTATTTT. V usage is TRBV30 and J usage is TRBJ2-3; TRBD2 matches 9 bases. CDR3 length: 14 amino acids. In germline, CDR1 is GTSNPN, CDR2 SVGIG (reference sequence). After removal of 4 bases from V and 2 bases from J, the junction contained 4 bases not matched to a gene. Full variable domain (outside the CDR3, taken from reference TRBV30 and TRBJ2-3): SQTIHQWPATLVQPVGSPLSLECTVEGTSNPNLYWYRQAAGRGLQLLFYSVGIGQISSEVPQNLSASRPQDRQFILSSKKLLLSDSGFYLCAWTSGIATDTQYFGPGTRLTVL.

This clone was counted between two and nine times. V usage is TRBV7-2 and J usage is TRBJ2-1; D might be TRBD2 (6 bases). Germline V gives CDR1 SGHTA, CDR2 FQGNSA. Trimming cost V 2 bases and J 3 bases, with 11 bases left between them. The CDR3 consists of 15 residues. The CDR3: CASSLRDGGYNEQFF. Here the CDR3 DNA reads TGTGCCAGCAGCTTAAGGGACGGGGGCTACAATGAGCAGTTCTTC.

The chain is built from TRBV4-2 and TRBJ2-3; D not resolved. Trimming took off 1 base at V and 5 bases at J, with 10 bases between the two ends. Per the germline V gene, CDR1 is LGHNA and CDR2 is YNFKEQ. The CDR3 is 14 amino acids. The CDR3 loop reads CASSQGQTKDTQYF. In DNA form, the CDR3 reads TGTGCCAGCAGCCAAGGTCAGACAAAAGATACGCAGTATTTT.

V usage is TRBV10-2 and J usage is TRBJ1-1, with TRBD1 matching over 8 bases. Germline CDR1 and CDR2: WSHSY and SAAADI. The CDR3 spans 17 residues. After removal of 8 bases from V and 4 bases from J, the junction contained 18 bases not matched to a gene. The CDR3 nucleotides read TGCGCCAGCTCCGGACCCCGTGGACAGGGTTTTGTCACTGAAGCTTTCTTT. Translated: CASSGPRGQGFVTEAFF.

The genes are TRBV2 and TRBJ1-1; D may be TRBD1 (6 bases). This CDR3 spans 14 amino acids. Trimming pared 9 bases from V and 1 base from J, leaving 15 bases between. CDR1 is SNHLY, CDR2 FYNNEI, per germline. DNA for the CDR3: TGTGCCAGGGAAGTTGGCAGGGGGAACACTGAAGCTTTCTTT. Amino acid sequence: CAREVGRGNTEAFF.

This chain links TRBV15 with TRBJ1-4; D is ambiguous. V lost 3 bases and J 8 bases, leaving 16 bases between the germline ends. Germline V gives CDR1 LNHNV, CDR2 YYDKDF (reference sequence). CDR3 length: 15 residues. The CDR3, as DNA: TGTGCCACCAGCAGCGGGAGTCGGGGTGGCGAAAAACTGTTTTTT. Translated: CATSSGSRGGEKLFF.

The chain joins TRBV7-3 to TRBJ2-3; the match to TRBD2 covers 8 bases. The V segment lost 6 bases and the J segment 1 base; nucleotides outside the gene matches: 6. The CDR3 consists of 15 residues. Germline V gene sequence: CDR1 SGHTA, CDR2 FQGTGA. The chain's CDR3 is CASSSGTRGTDTQYF. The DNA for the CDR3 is TGTGCCAGCAGTTCCGGGACTAGGGGCACAGATACGCAGTATTTT.

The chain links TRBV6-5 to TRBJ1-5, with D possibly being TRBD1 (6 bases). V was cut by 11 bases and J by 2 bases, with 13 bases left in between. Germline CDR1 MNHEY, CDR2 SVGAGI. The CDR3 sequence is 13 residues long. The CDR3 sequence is CAVREGGNQPQHF. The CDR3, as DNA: TGTGCCGTCAGGGAGGGGGGCAATCAGCCCCAGCATTTT.

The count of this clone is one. The CDR3 sequence is CASSLTGGDNQPQHF. CDR3 bases: TGTGCCAGCAGCCTTACAGGGGGCGATAATCAGCCCCAGCATTTT. The chain combines TRBV3-1 (or the pseudogene TRBV3-2) with TRBJ1-5, with 9 bases identical to TRBD1. V shed 4 bases, J shed 4 bases, and the junction held 5 bases outside the gene matches. The CDR3 covers 15 residues. Germline-derived CDR1 and CDR2 are LGHDT and YNNKEL (reference sequence).

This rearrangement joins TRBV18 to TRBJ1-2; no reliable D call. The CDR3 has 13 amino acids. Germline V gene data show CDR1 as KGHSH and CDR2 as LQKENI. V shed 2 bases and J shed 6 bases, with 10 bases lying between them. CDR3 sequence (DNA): TGTGCCAGCTCACCATATTGGGAGGATGGCTACACCTTC. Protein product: CASSPYWEDGYTF. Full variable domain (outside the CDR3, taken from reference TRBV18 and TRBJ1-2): NAGVMQNPRHLVRRRGQEARLRCSPMKGHSHVYWYRQLPEEGLKFMVYLQKENIIDESGMPKERFSAEFPKEGPSILRIQQVVRGDSAAYFCASSPYWEDGYTFGSGTRLTVV.

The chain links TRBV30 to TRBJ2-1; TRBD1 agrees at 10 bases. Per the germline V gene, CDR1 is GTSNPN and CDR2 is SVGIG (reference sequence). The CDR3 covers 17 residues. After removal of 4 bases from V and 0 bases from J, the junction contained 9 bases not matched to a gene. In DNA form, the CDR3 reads TGTGCCTGGACCCTTTCTCGGACAGGGGGCTCCTACAATGAGCAGTTCTTC. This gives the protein CAWTLSRTGGSYNEQFF.

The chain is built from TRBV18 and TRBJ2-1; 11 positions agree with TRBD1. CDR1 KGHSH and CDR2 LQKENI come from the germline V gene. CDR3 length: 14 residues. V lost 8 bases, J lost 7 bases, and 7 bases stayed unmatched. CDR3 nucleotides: TGTGCCAGCGCCGGACAGGGGGCGGGAAATGAGCAGTTCTTC. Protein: CASAGQGAGNEQFF.

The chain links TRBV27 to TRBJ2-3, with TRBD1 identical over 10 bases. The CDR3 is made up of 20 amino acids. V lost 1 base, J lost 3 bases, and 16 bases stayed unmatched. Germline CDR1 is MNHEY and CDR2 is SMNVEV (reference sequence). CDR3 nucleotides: TGTGCCAGCAGTTTATTAAATCCGGGACAGGGGCCAAAGGGGACAGATACGCAGTATTTT. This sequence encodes CASSLLNPGQGPKGTDTQYF.

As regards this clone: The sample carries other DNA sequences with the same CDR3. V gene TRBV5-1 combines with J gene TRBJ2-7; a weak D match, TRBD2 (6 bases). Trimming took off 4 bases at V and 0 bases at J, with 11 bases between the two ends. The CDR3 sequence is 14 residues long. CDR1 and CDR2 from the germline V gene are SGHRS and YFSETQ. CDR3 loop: CASSPGLSSYEQYF. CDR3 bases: TGCGCCAGCAGCCCGGGACTGAGCTCCTACGAGCAGTACTTC.

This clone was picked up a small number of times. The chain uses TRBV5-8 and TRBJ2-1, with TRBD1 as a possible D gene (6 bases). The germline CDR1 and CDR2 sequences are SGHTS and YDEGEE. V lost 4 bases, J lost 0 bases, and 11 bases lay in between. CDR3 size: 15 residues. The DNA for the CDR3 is TGTGCCAGCAGCCTACAGGGACGCTCCTACAATGAGCAGTTCTTC. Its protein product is CASSLQGRSYNEQFF.

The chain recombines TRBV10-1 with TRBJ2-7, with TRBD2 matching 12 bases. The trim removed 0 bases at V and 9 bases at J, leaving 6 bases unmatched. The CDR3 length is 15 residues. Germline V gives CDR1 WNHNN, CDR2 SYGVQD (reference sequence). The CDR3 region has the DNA TGCGCCAGCAGTGAGTCGTGGACTAGCGGGAAGGTGCAGTACTTC. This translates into CASSESWTSGKVQYF.

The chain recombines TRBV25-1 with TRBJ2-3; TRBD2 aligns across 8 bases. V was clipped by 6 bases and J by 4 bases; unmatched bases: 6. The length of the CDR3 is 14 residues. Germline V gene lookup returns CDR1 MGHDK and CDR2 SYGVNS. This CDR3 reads CASREGTSPDTQYF. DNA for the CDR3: TGTGCCAGCAGGGAAGGGACTAGTCCAGATACGCAGTATTTT.

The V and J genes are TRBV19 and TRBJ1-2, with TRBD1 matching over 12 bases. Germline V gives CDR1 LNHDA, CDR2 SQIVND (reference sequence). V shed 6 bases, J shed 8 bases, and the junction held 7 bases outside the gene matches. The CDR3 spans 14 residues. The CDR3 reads CASSPGQGASGYTF. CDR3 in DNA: TGTGCCAGTAGCCCGGGACAGGGGGCTTCGGGCTACACCTTC.

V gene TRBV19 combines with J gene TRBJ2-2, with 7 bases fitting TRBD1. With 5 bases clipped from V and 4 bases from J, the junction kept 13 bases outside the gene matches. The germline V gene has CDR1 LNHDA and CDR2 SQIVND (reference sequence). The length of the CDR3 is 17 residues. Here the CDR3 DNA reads TGTGCCAGTAGTCCGAATTCCCGGGGACAGTTCACCGGGGAGCTGTTTTTT. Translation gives CASSPNSRGQFTGELFF.